The 5 T cell receptor beta chains below all came from one sample that was sequenced in a study of T cell responses to AZD1222 COVID-19 vaccine. TCRdb keeps only in-frame clones here, not all; method: immunoSEQ multiplex PCR. The sample lists 150,000 to 200,000 clones; roughly 92% were seen once. Material: peripheral blood, obtained 28 days after the second dose of the MenACWY control vaccine. Receptors originate from an adult who received the MenACWY meningococcal vaccine as a control.

The CDR3 region is CASSGRFSGNTIYF. The CDR3 DNA reads TGTGCCAGCAGTGGACGGTTCTCTGGAAACACCATATATTTT. The rearrangement joins TRBV28 to TRBJ1-3; the D is unclear. This CDR3 comprises 14 residues. With 5 bases removed from V and 0 bases from J, the gap between germline ends came to 8 bases. Germline V gene lookup returns CDR1 MDHEN and CDR2 SYDVKM.

The V gene is TRBV30, the J gene TRBJ2-7; TRBD1 might be the D (5 bases). CDR3 length: 15 amino acids. The V end lost 1 base, the J end lost 4 bases, and 17 bases lay between the germline ends. CDR1 is GTSNPN and CDR2 is SVGIG in the germline V gene (reference sequence). CDR3 coding DNA: TGTGCCTGGAGTGGTAGGACATGGAATGATTACGAGCAGTACTTC. It specifies CAWSGRTWNDYEQYF.

This clone was observed a single time. The chain carries TRBV6-5 and TRBJ1-4, with D possibly being TRBD1 (5 bases). Trimming removed 6 bases at V and 4 bases at J, with 15 bases between. Germline CDR1 and CDR2: MNHEY and SVGAGI. The CDR3 totals 15 residues. The chain's CDR3 is CASRNRDPGNEKLFF. The CDR3 nucleotides are TGTGCCAGCAGGAACCGGGACCCTGGTAATGAAAAACTGTTTTTT.

CDR3 sequence (DNA): TGTGCCAGTAGGACTCTACAGGACTACAATCAGCCCCAGCATTTT. It encodes CASRTLQDYNQPQHF. This chain joins TRBV19 and TRBJ1-5, with a tentative D call TRBD1 (5 bases). The V and J ends lost 6 bases and 3 bases respectively, with 15 bases between them. CDR3 size: 15 residues. Germline CDR1 and CDR2: LNHDA and SQIVND (reference sequence).

This rearrangement joins TRBV6-1 to TRBJ1-2; the D gene is possibly TRBD1 (6 bases). The CDR3 contains 15 residues. With 2 bases removed from V and 7 bases from J, the gap between germline ends came to 17 bases. CDR1 and CDR2 from the germline V gene are MNHNS and SASEGT. Here the CDR3 DNA reads TGTGCCAGCAGTGAACGACAGGCGATCTCCGGTGGCTACACCTTC. It codes for CASSERQAISGGYTF.